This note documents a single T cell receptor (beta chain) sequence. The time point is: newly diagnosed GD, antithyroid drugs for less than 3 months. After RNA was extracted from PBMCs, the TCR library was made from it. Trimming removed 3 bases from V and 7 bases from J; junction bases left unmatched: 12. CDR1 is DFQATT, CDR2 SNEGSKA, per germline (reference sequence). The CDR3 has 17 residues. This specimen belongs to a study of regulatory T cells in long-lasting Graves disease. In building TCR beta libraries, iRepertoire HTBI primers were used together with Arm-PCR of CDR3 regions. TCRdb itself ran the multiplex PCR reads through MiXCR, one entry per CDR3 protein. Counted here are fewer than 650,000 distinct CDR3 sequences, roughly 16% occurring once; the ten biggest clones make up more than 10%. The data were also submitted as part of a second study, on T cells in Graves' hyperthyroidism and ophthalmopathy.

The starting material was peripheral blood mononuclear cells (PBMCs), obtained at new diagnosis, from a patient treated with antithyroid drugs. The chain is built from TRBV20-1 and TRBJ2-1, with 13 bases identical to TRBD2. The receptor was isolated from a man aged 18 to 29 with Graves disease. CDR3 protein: CSASGGLAGSLGNEQFF. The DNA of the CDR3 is TGCAGTGCTAGTGGGGGACTAGCGGGAAGTCTAGGGAATGAGCAGTTCTTC.